These T cell receptor beta chains were read from a single sample in a study of blood T cell repertoires in COVID-19. The data were produced by immunoSEQ multiplex PCR, yet TCRdb's version contains in-frame clones alone and is incomplete. The data hold 250,000 to 300,000 clones, with approximately 85% observed a single time. The sequenced sample consisted of PBMCs or T cells enriched from blood (not recorded which). These receptors all stem from a woman in her 50s who had recovered from COVID-19. The CDR3 runs from the conserved cysteine through the conserved F or W. A D gene is named only where the DNA matches it firmly. Clone size is stated in some rows and not others, as once, few, many or a class when expanded.

TRBV18	.	TRBJ1-1	once	TGTGCCAGCTCACCACAAGGAGACACTGAAGCTTTCTTT	CASSPQGDTEAFF
TRBV27	.	TRBJ2-5	.	TGTGCCAGCAGTTTATCGGGCAGGGGAGAGACCCAGTACTTC	CASSLSGRGETQYF
TRBV7-2	.	TRBJ2-5	.	TGTGCCAGCAGCTCTAGCCGGGACACGAGGGGAGAGACCCAGTACTTC	CASSSSRDTRGETQYF
TRBV10-3	TRBD1	TRBJ1-6	.	TGTGCCATCAGTCCCGGGACAGGGGGCATTTCACCCCTCCACTTT	CAISPGTGGISPLHF
TRBV7-9	.	TRBJ1-1	.	TGTGCCAGCAGCTTAGAGGGAATCGGGGGCACTGAAGCTTTCTTT	CASSLEGIGGTEAFF
TRBV11-2	TRBD2	TRBJ2-1	.	TGTGCCAGCAGCTTTGAAAGCGGGGTCTTCTACAATGAGCAGTTCTTC	CASSFESGVFYNEQFF
TRBV2	TRBD1	TRBJ2-7	.	TGTGCCAGCAGATTTGGACAGGCCGCGGGCGAGCAGTACTTC	CASRFGQAAGEQYF
TRBV2	TRBD2	TRBJ2-1	once	TGTGCCAGCAGTGGACTGAGACTAGCGGGAGGGCCCAATGAGCAGTTCTTC	CASSGLRLAGGPNEQFF
TRBV6-5	TRBD1	TRBJ2-3	.	TGTGCCAGCAGTTACGGGATCGGGACAGGCACAGATACGCAGTATTTT	CASSYGIGTGTDTQYF
TRBV2	TRBD1	TRBJ2-3	.	TGTGCCAGCAAACGACAGGGGGTTGCCGATACGCAGTATTTT	CASKRQGVADTQYF
TRBV29-1	.	TRBJ1-4	.	TGCAGCGTTGTCGGACAGAGTGGGGAAAAACTGTTTTTT	CSVVGQSGEKLFF
TRBV19	TRBD1	TRBJ2-7	.	TGTGCCAGTACCCAATTCCCGGGACAGGGCGCCTACGAGCAGTACTTC	CASTQFPGQGAYEQYF
TRBV28	.	TRBJ2-7	.	TGTGCCAGCAGTTTATACAGGGAGGGCAAAGAGCAGTACTTC	CASSLYREGKEQYF
TRBV9	TRBD2	TRBJ2-1	.	TGTGCCAGCAGCGTACCCGGGACTAGCCACAATGAGCAGTTCTTC	CASSVPGTSHNEQFF
TRBV6-2/TRBV6-3	.	TRBJ1-1	.	TGTGCCAGCAGTCAGGGCTCTGAAGCTTTCTTT	CASSQGSEAFF
TRBV10-2	.	TRBJ1-2	once	TGCGCCAGCAGTGAGTCCCCGCGGGCTAACTATGGCTACACCTTC	CASSESPRANYGYTF
TRBV5-1	.	TRBJ1-1	.	TGCGCCAGCAGCTTGGATGGACACGTGAACACTGAAGCTTTCTTT	CASSLDGHVNTEAFF
TRBV12-5	TRBD2	TRBJ2-1	.	TGTGCTAGTGGTTTGGTATTAGCGGGACCACTCAGCTCCTACAATGAGCAGTTCTTC	CASGLVLAGPLSSYNEQFF
TRBV18	.	TRBJ2-7	.	TGTGCCAGCTCACCAGCCCTAGCCTGGGTCGAGCAGTACTTC	CASSPALAWVEQYF
TRBV11-3	TRBD1	TRBJ2-2	.	TGTGCCAGCAGCTTAGTCTACGGGACAGGGAGATCCGGGGAGCTGTTTTTT	CASSLVYGTGRSGELFF
TRBV2	TRBD1	TRBJ2-7	few	TGTGCCAGCAGTGGTCATACAGACAGGGGGTACGAGCAGTACTTC	CASSGHTDRGYEQYF
TRBV7-2	TRBD2	TRBJ2-3	.	TGTGCCAGCAGCCTGGGACTAGCGGGATACACAGATACGCAGTATTTT	CASSLGLAGYTDTQYF
TRBV3-1/TRBV3-2	TRBD2	TRBJ2-3	.	TGTGCCAGCAGCCAATACACCCCGCCACTAGCGGGAGGTGCAGATACGCAGTATTTT	CASSQYTPPLAGGADTQYF
TRBV10-2	.	TRBJ1-2	once	TGCGCCAGCCGCGGGGCCTATGGCTACACCTTC	CASRGAYGYTF
TRBV5-1	.	TRBJ2-1	.	TGCGCCAGCCGGCCCAGGGGAAACAATGAGCAGTTCTTC	CASRPRGNNEQFF
TRBV28	TRBD1	TRBJ2-1	.	TGTGCCAGCAGTTTCAGGGGGCGCGGTGGAAATGAGCAGTTCTTC	CASSFRGRGGNEQFF
TRBV3-1/TRBV3-2	.	TRBJ2-2	.	TGTGCCAGCAGCCTCATTCGCGGGTCGAACACTGGGGAGCTGTTTTTT	CASSLIRGSNTGELFF
TRBV19	.	TRBJ1-2	.	TGTGCCAGTAGTATAGATCAGGAACATCTTGGCTACACCTTC	CASSIDQEHLGYTF
TRBV29-1	TRBD2	TRBJ2-7	.	TGCAGCGTTGAGTCCGGCGGGGGGAGCCCATACGAGCAGTACTTC	CSVESGGGSPYEQYF
TRBV5-6	.	TRBJ1-2	.	TGTGCCAGCAGCCCGGGTCCTCTTTTCGGCTACACCTTC	CASSPGPLFGYTF
TRBV5-1	.	TRBJ2-2	.	TGCGCCAGCAGCTTGGGTCCGGGAGTAGCCACCGGGGAGCTGTTTTTT	CASSLGPGVATGELFF
TRBV5-1	TRBD1	TRBJ1-4	.	TGCGCCAGCAGCTCCGGACAGGGTGCTGAAAAACTGTTTTTT	CASSSGQGAEKLFF
TRBV7-8	TRBD2	TRBJ2-1	.	TGTGCCAGCCGGACGAGGCGTCTAGCGGGAGACAATGAGCAGTTCTTC	CASRTRRLAGDNEQFF
TRBV5-6	TRBD1	TRBJ2-5	.	TGTGCCAGCAGCCAGGACAGGGGGCTGGAGACCCAGTACTTC	CASSQDRGLETQYF
TRBV3-1/TRBV3-2	.	TRBJ2-7	.	TGTGCCAGCAGCCAAGAGTCATACGAGCAGTACTTC	CASSQESYEQYF
TRBV27	TRBD1	TRBJ1-6	once	TGTGCCAGCAGTTCCACAGGGGGCACACCTCAGGCCCTCCACTTT	CASSSTGGTPQALHF
TRBV27	TRBD1	TRBJ1-3	.	TGTGCCAGCAGTCTGACAGGGGGCGGTGGAAACACCATATATTTT	CASSLTGGGGNTIYF
TRBV19	TRBD1	TRBJ2-2	.	TGTGCCAGTAGTATAGATTCGACAGGGAAGAACACCGGGGAGCTGTTTTTT	CASSIDSTGKNTGELFF
TRBV5-6	.	TRBJ2-3	.	TGTGCCAGCAGTCCAACTGGGGCTTACACAGATACGCAGTATTTT	CASSPTGAYTDTQYF
TRBV6-6	TRBD1	TRBJ2-7	.	TGTGCCAGCAGTACTACCGGGACAGGGACCCTCTACGAGCAGTACTTC	CASSTTGTGTLYEQYF